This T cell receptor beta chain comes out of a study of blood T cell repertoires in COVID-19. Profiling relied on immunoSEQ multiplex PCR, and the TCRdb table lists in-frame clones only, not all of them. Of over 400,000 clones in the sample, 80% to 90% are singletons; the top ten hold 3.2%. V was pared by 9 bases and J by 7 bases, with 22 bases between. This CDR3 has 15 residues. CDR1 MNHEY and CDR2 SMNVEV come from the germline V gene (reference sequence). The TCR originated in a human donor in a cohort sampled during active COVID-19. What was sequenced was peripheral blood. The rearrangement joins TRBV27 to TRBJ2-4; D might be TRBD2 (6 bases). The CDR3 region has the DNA TGTGCCAGGCCCCGGGAACGGGAGAGTATGAACATTCAGTACTTC. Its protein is CARPRERESMNIQYF.